This T cell receptor beta chain was recovered during a study of blood T cell repertoires in COVID-19. The V end lost 5 bases, the J end lost 2 bases, and 17 bases lay between the germline ends. Germline assignment: CDR1 SGHRS and CDR2 YFSETQ. The CDR3 contains 15 residues. Clones were read by immunoSEQ multiplex PCR, and TCRdb kept only the in-frame ones, dropping some. The sample carries 200,000 to 300,000 clones, roughly 86% recorded once. V usage is TRBV5-1 and J usage is TRBJ2-7, with D possibly matching TRBD2 (6 bases). The sample was peripheral blood. The origin of this receptor is a woman between 50 and 59 years old with acute or convalescent COVID-19. This chain's CDR3 is CASRGGLRDTYEQYF. The CDR3 DNA sequence: TGCGCCAGCAGGGGGGGTTTGAGGGATACCTACGAGCAGTACTTC.